Below, 26 T cell receptor beta chains from the same sample are listed, as sequenced in a study of CD8 T cells in Susac syndrome. RNA was extracted with the RNeasy kit, and a quantity of roughly 0.5 to 1 ug was reverse transcribed using random hexamers. TCRdb reprocessed the immunoSEQ multiplex PCR reads with MiXCR, giving one entry per CDR3 protein. The sample has some 200,000 distinct CDR3 sequences, approximately 90% seen once. Sequenced material: CD8+ T cells from PBMCs. The receptor source for this set is a human donor with multiple sclerosis.

This clonotype was observed once. V and J are TRBV15 and TRBJ1-5; possible D gene TRBD1, 6 bases. Per the germline V gene, CDR1 is LNHNV and CDR2 is YYDKDF (reference sequence). Trimming removed 5 bases at V and 6 bases at J, with 17 bases between. The CDR3 extends over 15 amino acids. CDR3 amino acids: CATSDGGWNRQPQHF. The CDR3, as DNA: TGTGCCACCAGCGACGGGGGCTGGAATCGTCAGCCCCAGCATTTT.

V gene TRBV20-1 combines with J gene TRBJ2-7; TRBD2 might be the D (5 bases). With 5 bases removed from V and 0 bases from J, the gap between germline ends came to 17 bases. Per germline, CDR1 DFQATT and CDR2 SNEGSKA (reference sequence). This CDR3 has 15 residues. The CDR3 DNA reads as TGCAGTGCTCGTCAACTAGACGAGGGCTCCTACGAGCAGTACTTC. Translated, it gives CSARQLDEGSYEQYF.

The genes are TRBV4-3 and TRBJ2-4, with 7 bases fitting TRBD2. The CDR3 contains 22 residues. Germline CDR1 is LGHNA and CDR2 is YSLEER. Trimming removed 0 bases from V and 1 base from J; junction bases left unmatched: 21. CDR3 sequence reads: CASSQDTPHETTVAGAKNIQYF. For the CDR3, the DNA is TGCGCCAGCAGCCAAGATACGCCCCATGAAACGACAGTAGCGGGCGCCAAAAACATTCAGTACTTC.

A single count supports this clonotype. In DNA, the CDR3 is TGTGCCAGCAGCTTGGGAGGGTTTCCCGGGGAGCTGTTTTTT. Amino acids: CASSLGGFPGELFF. V usage is TRBV5-6 and J usage is TRBJ2-2; D might be TRBD2 (5 bases). Germline-derived CDR1 and CDR2 are SGHDT and YYEEEE. Trimming removed 0 bases at V and 6 bases at J, with 9 bases between. CDR3 length: 14 amino acids.

The V call is TRBV11-2, the J call TRBJ1-5; 7 bases align to TRBD1. The germline CDR1 and CDR2 sequences are SGHAT and FQNNGV. The CDR3 has 14 amino acids. Unmatched junction bases numbered 4, after V lost 6 bases and J lost 2 bases. The CDR3 DNA is TGTGCCAGCAGTATCGGACAGGGCAATCAGCCCCAGCATTTT. Protein: CASSIGQGNQPQHF.

This rearrangement joins TRBV7-9 to TRBJ2-5; 7 bases line up with TRBD1. CDR3 size: 16 residues. The J segment lost 1 base and the V segment lost 5 bases, leaving 10 bases of the junction unmatched. The V gene's germline CDR1 is SEHNR and CDR2 FQNEAQ (reference sequence). CDR3 DNA: TGTGCCAGCAGCCCAGAAAATAACAGGGGCCAAGAGACCCAGTACTTC. Translating it yields CASSPENNRGQETQYF. The full variable domain, with the rest looked up from reference TRBV7-9 and TRBJ2-5, is DTGVSQNPRHKITKRGQNVTFRCDPISEHNRLYWYRQTLGQGPEFLTYFQNEAQLEKSRLLSDRFSAERPKGSFSTLEIQRTEQGDSAMYLCASSPENNRGQETQYFGPGTRLLVL.

Comment on this clonotype: A read error may produce the germline difference seen at one junction end. The rearrangement uses TRBV27 and TRBJ2-3, with D unresolved. CDR1 is MNHEY and CDR2 is SMNVEV in the germline V gene (reference sequence). This CDR3 region has 12 residues. As DNA, the CDR3 is TGTGCCAGCGGTTTTTTGTCAGATACGCAGTATTTT. Its translation is CASGFLSDTQYF.

V and J are TRBV19 and TRBJ2-1; D may be TRBD1 (6 bases). V dropped 6 bases and J dropped 0 bases, with 12 bases sitting between them. The CDR3 has 15 amino acids. From germline, CDR1 is LNHDA and CDR2 SQIVND (reference sequence). The CDR3: CASRKDSGSYNEQFF. CDR3 bases: TGTGCCAGTAGGAAGGACAGCGGCTCCTACAATGAGCAGTTCTTC. The variable domain in full, completed from reference TRBV19 and TRBJ2-1, reads DGGITQSPKYLFRKEGQNVTLSCEQNLNHDAMYWYRQDPGQGLRLIYYSQIVNDFQKGDIAEGYSVSREKKESFPLTVTSAQKNPTAFYLCASRKDSGSYNEQFFGPGTRLTVL.

The rearrangement uses TRBV20-1 and TRBJ2-1; D is possibly TRBD1 (6 bases). Germline loops: CDR1 DFQATT, CDR2 SNEGSKA (reference sequence). V dropped 3 bases and J dropped 0 bases, with 12 bases sitting between them. The CDR3 totals 15 residues. The chain's CDR3 is CSARDREYSYNEQFF. DNA of the CDR3: TGCAGTGCTAGGGACAGAGAATACTCCTACAATGAGCAGTTCTTC.

The V and J genes are TRBV10-2 and TRBJ2-7; 10 positions agree with TRBD2. This CDR3 comprises 16 residues. CDR1 WSHSY and CDR2 SAAADI come from the germline V gene. V shed 3 bases and J 0 bases; nucleotides not matched to a gene: 5. CDR3 loop: CASSDLSGRASYEQYF. Here the CDR3 DNA reads TGCGCCAGCAGTGACCTCAGCGGGAGGGCCTCCTACGAGCAGTACTTC.

J is TRBJ2-1 and V is TRBV15, with TRBD2 matching 8 bases. CDR3 length: 15 residues. From germline, CDR1 is LNHNV and CDR2 YYDKDF (reference sequence). V dropped 2 bases and J dropped 8; count of bases not matched to a gene: 8. CDR3 in DNA: TGTGCCACCAGCAGACCCGGGACTAGGGATTATGAGCAGTTCTTC. This translates into CATSRPGTRDYEQFF.

This chain uses TRBV7-9 with TRBJ2-7; TRBD2 matches 10 bases. With V trimmed by 3 bases and J by 2 bases, 7 bases remained unmatched. The CDR3 is 16 residues long. CDR1 SEHNR and CDR2 FQNEAQ come from the germline V gene (reference sequence). CDR3 loop: CASSFQTSGSPYEQYF. CDR3 nucleotide sequence: TGTGCCAGCAGCTTCCAGACTAGCGGGTCTCCCTACGAGCAGTACTTC.

The J gene is TRBJ2-3, the V gene TRBV6-6, with a tentative D call TRBD1 (5 bases). Trimming left V 5 bases short and J 2 bases short, with 11 bases between. The CDR3 runs 14 residues. Germline CDR1 reads MNHNY; CDR2 reads SVGAGI (reference sequence). CDR3 DNA: TGTGCCAGCAGTCCGCGACAGTTCACAGATACGCAGTATTTT. Its protein product is CASSPRQFTDTQYF.

J is TRBJ2-5 and V is TRBV5-1; 9 bases are a match to TRBD1. The CDR3 extends over 15 amino acids. V lost 7 bases and J lost 5; bases outside the gene matches: 12. Germline V CDR1 and CDR2: SGHRS, YFSETQ. The CDR3 nucleotides read TGCGCCAGCCGCGGTTGGGACAGGGAAGAGGAGACCCAGTACTTC. This gives the protein CASRGWDREEETQYF.

The V and J genes are TRBV20-1 and TRBJ2-5; D not resolved. The germline V gene encodes CDR1 DFQATT and CDR2 SNEGSKA (reference sequence). V was clipped by 1 base and J by 2 bases, with 11 bases between them. CDR3 length: 14 residues. CDR3 region: CSARGPFVQETQYF. The CDR3 DNA follows: TGCAGTGCTAGAGGTCCCTTTGTACAAGAGACCCAGTACTTC.

This clonotype was seen just once. The chain carries TRBV20-1 and TRBJ1-2; D may be TRBD1 (5 bases). Trimming cost V 1 base and J 1 base, with 16 bases left between them. The CDR3 is 16 amino acids. Germline lookup yields CDR1 DFQATT and CDR2 SNEGSKA (reference sequence). CDR3 protein: CSARVTGTDYNYGYTF. As DNA, the CDR3 is TGCAGTGCTAGAGTCACAGGAACTGATTATAACTATGGCTACACCTTC.

This clonotype was recorded only once. The rearrangement joins TRBV4-3 to TRBJ1-1, with D unresolved. This CDR3 has 17 residues. From germline, CDR1 is LGHNA and CDR2 YSLEER. V lost 4 bases to trimming and J lost 2 bases, with 20 bases between them. In DNA, the CDR3 is TGCGCCAGCAGCCCTGGAGGAGGGAAGGGATTCAACACTGAAGCTTTCTTT. It yields the protein CASSPGGGKGFNTEAFF.

This clonotype showed up just a few times. The chain employs TRBV7-2 and TRBJ2-2; 9 bases are shared with TRBD2. V dropped 0 bases and J dropped 6; count of bases not matched to a gene: 8. The V gene's germline CDR1 is SGHTA and CDR2 FQGNSA. CDR3 length: 17 residues. The CDR3 sequence is CASSLAETSGRAGELFF. In DNA, the CDR3 is TGTGCCAGCAGCTTAGCGGAGACTAGCGGTCGCGCCGGGGAGCTGTTTTTT.

The chain carries TRBV7-8 and TRBJ2-3, with D perhaps TRBD1 (6 bases). The length of the CDR3 is 13 residues. V lost 3 bases to trimming and J lost 5 bases, with 9 bases between them. Looked up from germline, CDR1 is SGHVS and CDR2 is FQNEAQ. CDR3 DNA sequence: TGTGCCAGCAGCTTGAGGGGGATAGATACGCAGTATTTT. Translating it yields CASSLRGIDTQYF. Drawing the rest from reference TRBV7-8 and TRBJ2-3, the complete variable domain is GAGVSQSPRYKVAKRGQDVALRCDPISGHVSLFWYQQALGQGPEFLTYFQNEAQLDKSGLPSDRFFAERPEGSVSTLKIQRTQQEDSAVYLCASSLRGIDTQYFGPGTRLTVL.

The chain links TRBV2 to TRBJ2-1; D remains ambiguous. The length of the CDR3 is 15 residues. Trimming removed 8 bases at V and 8 bases at J, with 22 bases between. Germline V gives CDR1 SNHLY, CDR2 FYNNEI. The CDR3 spells CASSYYLYTEHEQFF. The CDR3 nucleotides read TGTGCCAGCTCCTACTACCTCTATACTGAGCATGAGCAGTTCTTC.

The chain is built from TRBV7-9 and TRBJ1-1; D possibly corresponds to TRBD1 (5 bases). Germline V gene sequence: CDR1 SEHNR, CDR2 FQNEAQ (reference sequence). Trimming pared 5 bases from V and 4 bases from J, leaving 11 bases between. The CDR3 spans 13 residues. The CDR3 region is CASSGGGSTEAFF. Here the CDR3 DNA reads TGTGCCAGCAGCGGGGGAGGGAGCACTGAAGCTTTCTTT.

DNA for the CDR3: TGTGCCATCACTTCCGGGCAGGGTGATGAGCAGTTCTTC. It is translated as CAITSGQGDEQFF. The chain links TRBV10-3 to TRBJ2-1; tentatively, D is TRBD1 (5 bases). In germline, CDR1 is ENHRY, CDR2 SYGVKD. Trimming shortened V by 7 bases and J by 8 bases, and 15 bases separated the two germline ends. This CDR3 has 13 amino acids.

V gene TRBV7-9 combines with J gene TRBJ1-1; D is unresolved. Germline CDR1 is SEHNR and CDR2 is FQNEAQ (reference sequence). There are 15 residues in the CDR3. CDR3 sequence: CASRAPEASNTEAFF. For the CDR3, the DNA is TGTGCTTCTCGGGCCCCGGAGGCGTCGAACACTGAAGCTTTCTTT.

The rearrangement joins TRBV15 to TRBJ2-1; D could derive from TRBD1 or TRBD2 (5 bases each). The germline CDR1 and CDR2 sequences are LNHNV and YYDKDF (reference sequence). V lost 0 bases and J lost 8, with 11 bases in between. The CDR3 covers 14 residues. In DNA, the CDR3 is TGTGCCACCAGCAGAGATGCCCGGGGCGATGAGCAGTTCTTC. The encoded protein is CATSRDARGDEQFF.

The chain carries TRBV9 and TRBJ2-1, with a weak D call TRBD1 (6 bases). CDR1 is SGDLS, CDR2 YYNGEE, per germline. V was shortened by 3 bases and J by 0 bases, with 13 bases between the two germline ends. CDR3 length: 16 amino acids. The CDR3 region is CASSGNRVSSYNEQFF. The DNA of the CDR3 is TGTGCCAGCAGCGGTAACAGGGTGAGCTCCTACAATGAGCAGTTCTTC.

The chain links TRBV6-2 or TRBV6-3 to TRBJ2-1; no reliable D call. This CDR3 is 13 amino acids long. Germline V gene data show CDR1 as MNHEY and CDR2 as SVGEGT. V lost 7 bases and J 4 bases, leaving 11 bases between the germline ends. The CDR3 nucleotides are TGTGCCAGCACCTTGACCAGATACAATGAGCAGTTCTTC. Residues: CASTLTRYNEQFF.